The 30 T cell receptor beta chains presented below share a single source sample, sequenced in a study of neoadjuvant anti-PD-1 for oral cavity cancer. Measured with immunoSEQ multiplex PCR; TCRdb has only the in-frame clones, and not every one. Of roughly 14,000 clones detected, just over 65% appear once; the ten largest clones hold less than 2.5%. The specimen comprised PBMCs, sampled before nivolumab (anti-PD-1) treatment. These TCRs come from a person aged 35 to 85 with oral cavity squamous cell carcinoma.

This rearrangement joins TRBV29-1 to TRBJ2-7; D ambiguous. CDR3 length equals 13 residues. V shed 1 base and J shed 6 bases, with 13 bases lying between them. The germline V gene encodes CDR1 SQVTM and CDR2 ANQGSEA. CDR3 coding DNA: TGCAGCGTTGAAGCGATCCGTCTGGGCGAGCAGTACTTC. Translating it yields CSVEAIRLGEQYF.

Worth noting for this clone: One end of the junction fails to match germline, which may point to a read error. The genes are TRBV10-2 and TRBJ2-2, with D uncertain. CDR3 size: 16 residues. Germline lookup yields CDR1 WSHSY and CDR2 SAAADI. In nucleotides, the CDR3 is TGCGCCAGCGGTGACACCAGGTTCGCGAACACCGGGGAGCTGTTTTTT. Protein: CASGDTRFANTGELFF.

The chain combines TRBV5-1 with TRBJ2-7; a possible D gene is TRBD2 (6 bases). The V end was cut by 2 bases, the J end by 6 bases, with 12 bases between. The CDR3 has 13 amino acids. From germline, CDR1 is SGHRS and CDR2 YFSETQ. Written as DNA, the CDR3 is TGCGCCAGCAGCTTAGAGGGACTGGGCGAGCAGTACTTC. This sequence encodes CASSLEGLGEQYF.

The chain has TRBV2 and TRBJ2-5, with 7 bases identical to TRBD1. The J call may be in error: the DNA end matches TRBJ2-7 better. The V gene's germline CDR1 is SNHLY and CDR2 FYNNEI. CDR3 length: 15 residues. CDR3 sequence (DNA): TGTGCCAGCAGTGCAGAGGGGGCCAAAGCCTACGAGCAGTACTTC. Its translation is CASSAEGAKAYEQYF.

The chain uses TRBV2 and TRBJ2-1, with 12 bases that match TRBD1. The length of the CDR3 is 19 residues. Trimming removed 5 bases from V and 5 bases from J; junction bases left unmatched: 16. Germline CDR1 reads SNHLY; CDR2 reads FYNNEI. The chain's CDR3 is CASSLRDRGQTRADNEQFF. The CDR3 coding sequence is TGTGCCAGCAGTCTACGGGACAGGGGGCAAACCAGGGCCGACAATGAGCAGTTCTTC.

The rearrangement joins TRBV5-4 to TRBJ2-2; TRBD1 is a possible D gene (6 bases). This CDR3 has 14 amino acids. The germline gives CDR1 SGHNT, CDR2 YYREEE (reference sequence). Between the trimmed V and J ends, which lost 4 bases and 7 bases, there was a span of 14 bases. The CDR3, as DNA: TGTGCCAGCAGCGCCCCAGGGGCCCTCGGGGAGCTGTTTTTT. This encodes CASSAPGALGELFF. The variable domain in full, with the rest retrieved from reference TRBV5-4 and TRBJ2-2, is ETGVTQSPTHLIKTRGQQVTLRCSSQSGHNTVSWYQQALGQGPQFIFQYYREEENGRGNFPPRFSGLQFPNYSSELNVNALELDDSALYLCASSAPGALGELFFGEGSRLTVL.

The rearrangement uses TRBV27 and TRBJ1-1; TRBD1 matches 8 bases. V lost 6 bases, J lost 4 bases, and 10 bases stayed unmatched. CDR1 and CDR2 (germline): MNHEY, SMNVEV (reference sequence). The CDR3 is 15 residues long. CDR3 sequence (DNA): TGTGCCAGCAGACCCCGACAGGGGAGGGGCACTGAAGCTTTCTTT. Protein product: CASRPRQGRGTEAFF.

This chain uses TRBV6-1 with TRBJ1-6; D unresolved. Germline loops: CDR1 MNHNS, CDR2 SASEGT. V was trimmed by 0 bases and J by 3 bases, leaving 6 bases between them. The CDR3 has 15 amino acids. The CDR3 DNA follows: TGTGCCAGCAGTGAAGCGCAGAGCTATAATTCACCCCTCCACTTT. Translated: CASSEAQSYNSPLHF.

The CDR3 nucleotides read TGTGCCAGCAGCTTAAGTTCCGGGGAGCTGTTTTTT. Protein: CASSLSSGELFF. This chain uses TRBV7-3 with TRBJ2-2; no clear D gene. The CDR3 is 12 residues long. V lost 1 base, J lost 6 bases, and 3 bases lay in between. Germline CDR1 is SGHTA and CDR2 is FQGTGA.

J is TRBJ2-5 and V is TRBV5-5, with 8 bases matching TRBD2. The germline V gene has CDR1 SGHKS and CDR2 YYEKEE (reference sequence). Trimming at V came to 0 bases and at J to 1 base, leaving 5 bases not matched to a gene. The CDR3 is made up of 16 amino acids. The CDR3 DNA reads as TGTGCCAGCAGCTTGGGGGCCAGCGGGGGCCAAGAGACCCAGTACTTC. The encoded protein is CASSLGASGGQETQYF. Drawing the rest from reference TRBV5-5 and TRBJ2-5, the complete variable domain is DAGVTQSPTHLIKTRGQQVTLRCSPISGHKSVSWYQQVLGQGPQFIFQYYEKEERGRGNFPDRFSARQFPNYSSELNVNALLLGDSALYLCASSLGASGGQETQYFGPGTRLLVL.

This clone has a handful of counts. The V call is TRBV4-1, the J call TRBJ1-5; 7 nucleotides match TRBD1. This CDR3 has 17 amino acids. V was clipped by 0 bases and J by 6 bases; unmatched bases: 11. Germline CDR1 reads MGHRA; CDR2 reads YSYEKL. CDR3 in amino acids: CASSQDPQGGQPQPQHF. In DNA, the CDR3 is TGCGCCAGCAGCCAAGATCCGCAGGGGGGACAACCTCAGCCCCAGCATTTT.

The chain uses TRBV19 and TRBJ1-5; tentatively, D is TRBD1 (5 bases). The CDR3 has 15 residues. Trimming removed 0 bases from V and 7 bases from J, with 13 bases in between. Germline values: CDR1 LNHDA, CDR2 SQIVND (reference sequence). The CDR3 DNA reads TGTGCCAGTAGTATAGATGTGGGGCCTTGGCAGCCCCAGCATTTT. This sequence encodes CASSIDVGPWQPQHF. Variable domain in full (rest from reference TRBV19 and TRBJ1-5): DGGITQSPKYLFRKEGQNVTLSCEQNLNHDAMYWYRQDPGQGLRLIYYSQIVNDFQKGDIAEGYSVSREKKESFPLTVTSAQKNPTAFYLCASSIDVGPWQPQHFGDGTRLSIL.

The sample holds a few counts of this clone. The CDR3: CASSYEDSSNQPQHF. CDR3 nucleotide sequence: TGTGCCAGCAGTTACGAGGACAGCAGCAATCAGCCCCAGCATTTT. The genes are TRBV6-5 and TRBJ1-5, with a tentative D call TRBD1 (6 bases). This CDR3 is 15 amino acids long. Germline V gene sequence: CDR1 MNHEY, CDR2 SVGAGI. Trimming left V 2 bases short and J 1 base short, with 9 bases between.

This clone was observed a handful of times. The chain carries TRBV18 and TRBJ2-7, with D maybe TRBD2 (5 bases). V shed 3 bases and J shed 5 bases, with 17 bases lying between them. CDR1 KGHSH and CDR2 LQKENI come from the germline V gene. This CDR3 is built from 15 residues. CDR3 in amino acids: CASSPRAASLDEQYF. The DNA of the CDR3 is TGTGCCAGCTCACCGCGGGCTGCCTCTCTGGACGAGCAGTACTTC.

CDR3 amino acids: CASSTSGISYEQYF. The CDR3 coding sequence is TGCGCCAGCAGTACCTCCGGGATTTCCTACGAGCAGTACTTC. The V call is TRBV10-2, the J call TRBJ2-7; D perhaps matches TRBD2 (5 bases). CDR1 is WSHSY and CDR2 is SAAADI in the germline V gene. The CDR3 covers 14 residues. V lost 5 bases to trimming and J lost 1 base, with 12 bases between them.

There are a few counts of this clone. CDR3 residues: CASSLGTGPNSPLHF. The CDR3, as DNA: TGTGCCAGCAGCCTCGGGACAGGGCCTAATTCACCCCTCCACTTT. The chain uses TRBV6-6 and TRBJ1-6, with 9 bases fitting TRBD1. V lost 6 bases and J lost 6; bases outside the gene matches: 6. Germline V gene lookup returns CDR1 MNHNY and CDR2 SVGAGI (reference sequence). The CDR3 spans 15 residues.

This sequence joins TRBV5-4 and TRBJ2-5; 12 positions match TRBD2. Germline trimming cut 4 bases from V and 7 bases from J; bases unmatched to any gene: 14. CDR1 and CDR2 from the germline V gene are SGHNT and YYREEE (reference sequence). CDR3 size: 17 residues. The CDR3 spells CASSLDPMTSGGGTQYF. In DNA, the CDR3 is TGTGCCAGCAGCCTTGACCCTATGACTAGCGGGGGAGGGACCCAGTACTTC.

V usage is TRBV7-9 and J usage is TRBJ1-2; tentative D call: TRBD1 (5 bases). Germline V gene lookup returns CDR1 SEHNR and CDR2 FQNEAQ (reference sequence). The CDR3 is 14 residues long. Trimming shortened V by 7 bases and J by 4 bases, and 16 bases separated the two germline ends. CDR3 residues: CASTASGVGYGYTF. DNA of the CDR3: TGTGCCAGCACCGCCTCGGGGGTAGGCTATGGCTACACCTTC. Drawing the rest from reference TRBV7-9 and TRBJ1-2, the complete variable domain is DTGVSQNPRHKITKRGQNVTFRCDPISEHNRLYWYRQTLGQGPEFLTYFQNEAQLEKSRLLSDRFSAERPKGSFSTLEIQRTEQGDSAMYLCASTASGVGYGYTFGSGTRLTVV.

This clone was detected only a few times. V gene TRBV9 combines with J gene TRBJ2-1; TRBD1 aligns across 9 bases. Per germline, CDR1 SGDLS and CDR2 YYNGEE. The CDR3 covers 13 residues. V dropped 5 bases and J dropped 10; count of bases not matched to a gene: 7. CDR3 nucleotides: TGTGCCAGCAGGGCCGGGACAGGGAAGGAGCAGTTCTTC. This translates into CASRAGTGKEQFF.

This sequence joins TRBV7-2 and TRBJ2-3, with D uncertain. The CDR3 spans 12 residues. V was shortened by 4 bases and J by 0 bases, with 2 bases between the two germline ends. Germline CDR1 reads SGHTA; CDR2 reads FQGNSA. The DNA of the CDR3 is TGTGCCAGCAGCTCTAGCACAGATACGCAGTATTTT. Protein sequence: CASSSSTDTQYF.

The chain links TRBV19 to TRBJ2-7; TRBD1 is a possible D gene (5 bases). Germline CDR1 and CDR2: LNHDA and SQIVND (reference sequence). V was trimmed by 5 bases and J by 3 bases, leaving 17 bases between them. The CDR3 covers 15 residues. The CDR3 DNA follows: TGTGCCAGTAGTTATATGGCCCTTGGACACTACGAGCAGTACTTC. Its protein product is CASSYMALGHYEQYF.

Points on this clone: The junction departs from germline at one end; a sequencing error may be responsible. The CDR3 DNA sequence: TGTGCCTGGACTTCGGCAGGGGGGCGCTTAAATTTT. Translating gives CAWTSAGGRLNF. The chain combines TRBV30 with TRBJ2-3, with D tentatively TRBD1 (7 bases). The CDR3 is made up of 12 amino acids. Germline CDR1 is GTSNPN and CDR2 is SVGIG (reference sequence).

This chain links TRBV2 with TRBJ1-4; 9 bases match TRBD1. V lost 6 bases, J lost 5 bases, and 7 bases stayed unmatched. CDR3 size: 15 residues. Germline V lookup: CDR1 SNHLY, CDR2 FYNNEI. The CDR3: CASRLTGTGNEKLFF. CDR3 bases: TGTGCCAGCAGACTGACCGGGACAGGGAATGAAAAACTGTTTTTT.

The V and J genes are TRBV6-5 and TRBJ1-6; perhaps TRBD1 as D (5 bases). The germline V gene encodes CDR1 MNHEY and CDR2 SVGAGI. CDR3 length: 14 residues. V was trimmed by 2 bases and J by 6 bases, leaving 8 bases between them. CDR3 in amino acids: CASSYRDRNSPLHF. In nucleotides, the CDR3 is TGTGCCAGCAGTTACAGGGACCGTAATTCACCCCTCCACTTT.

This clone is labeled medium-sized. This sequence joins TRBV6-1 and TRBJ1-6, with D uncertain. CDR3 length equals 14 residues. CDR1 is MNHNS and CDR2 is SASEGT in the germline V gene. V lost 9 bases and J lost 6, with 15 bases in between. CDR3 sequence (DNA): TGTGCCAGTTCACGAGGGCCGGGTAATTCACCCCTCCACTTT. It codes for CASSRGPGNSPLHF.

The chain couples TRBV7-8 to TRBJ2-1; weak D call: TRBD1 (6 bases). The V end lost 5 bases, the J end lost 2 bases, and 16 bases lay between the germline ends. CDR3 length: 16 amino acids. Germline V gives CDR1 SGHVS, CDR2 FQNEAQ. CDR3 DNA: TGTGCCAGCAGCACCTTACAGGGTATTACCTACAATGAGCAGTTCTTC. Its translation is CASSTLQGITYNEQFF.

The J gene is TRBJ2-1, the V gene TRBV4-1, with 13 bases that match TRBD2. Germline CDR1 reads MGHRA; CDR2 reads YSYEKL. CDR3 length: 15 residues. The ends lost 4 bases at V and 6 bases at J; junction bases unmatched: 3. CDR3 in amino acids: CASSLGTSGINEQFF. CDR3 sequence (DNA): TGCGCCAGCAGCCTCGGGACTAGCGGGATCAATGAGCAGTTCTTC.

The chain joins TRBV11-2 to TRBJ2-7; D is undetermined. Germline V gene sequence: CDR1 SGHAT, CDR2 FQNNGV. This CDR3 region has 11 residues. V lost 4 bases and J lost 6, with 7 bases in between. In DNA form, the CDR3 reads TGTGCCAGCAGCTCTGGCGGCGAGCAGTACTTC. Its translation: CASSSGGEQYF.

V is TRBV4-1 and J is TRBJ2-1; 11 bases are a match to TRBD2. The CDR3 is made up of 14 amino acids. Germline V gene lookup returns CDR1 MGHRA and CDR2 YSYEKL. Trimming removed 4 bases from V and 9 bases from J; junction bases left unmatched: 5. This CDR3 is CASSPIAGGGEQFF. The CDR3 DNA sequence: TGCGCCAGCAGCCCGATAGCGGGAGGGGGTGAGCAGTTCTTC.

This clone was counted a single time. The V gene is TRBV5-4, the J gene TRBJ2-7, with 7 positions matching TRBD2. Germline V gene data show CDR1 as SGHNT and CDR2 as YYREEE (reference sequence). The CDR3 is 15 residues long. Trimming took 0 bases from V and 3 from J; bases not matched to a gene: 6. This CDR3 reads CASSLAAGLVYEQYF. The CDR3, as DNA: TGTGCCAGCAGCTTGGCCGCAGGACTAGTCTACGAGCAGTACTTC. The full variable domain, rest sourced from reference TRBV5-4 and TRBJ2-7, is ETGVTQSPTHLIKTRGQQVTLRCSSQSGHNTVSWYQQALGQGPQFIFQYYREEENGRGNFPPRFSGLQFPNYSSELNVNALELDDSALYLCASSLAAGLVYEQYFGPGTRLTVT.